The subject of this entry is one T cell receptor beta chain. Its antigen remains unknown. The CDR3 covers 14 residues. The data belong to a study of monozygotic twins with inflammatory bowel disease. Each sample's cDNA came from eight separate reactions. TCRdb reprocessed the 5' RACE reads and reports one entry per CDR3 protein, with no DNA. The table lists some 170,000 distinct CDR3 sequences. The study's findings and limits: Background noise in patient repertoires may stem from differing immunosuppressive treatments.

The sequenced sample was blood. The sequence was obtained from a human donor with ulcerative colitis or Crohn's disease, or a healthy co-twin of an affected twin (not recorded which). The chain carries TRBV12-3 or TRBV12-4 and TRBJ2-7; without DNA, the TCRdb call of TRBD2 cannot be checked. This CDR3 is CASSPAAGGGEQYF.